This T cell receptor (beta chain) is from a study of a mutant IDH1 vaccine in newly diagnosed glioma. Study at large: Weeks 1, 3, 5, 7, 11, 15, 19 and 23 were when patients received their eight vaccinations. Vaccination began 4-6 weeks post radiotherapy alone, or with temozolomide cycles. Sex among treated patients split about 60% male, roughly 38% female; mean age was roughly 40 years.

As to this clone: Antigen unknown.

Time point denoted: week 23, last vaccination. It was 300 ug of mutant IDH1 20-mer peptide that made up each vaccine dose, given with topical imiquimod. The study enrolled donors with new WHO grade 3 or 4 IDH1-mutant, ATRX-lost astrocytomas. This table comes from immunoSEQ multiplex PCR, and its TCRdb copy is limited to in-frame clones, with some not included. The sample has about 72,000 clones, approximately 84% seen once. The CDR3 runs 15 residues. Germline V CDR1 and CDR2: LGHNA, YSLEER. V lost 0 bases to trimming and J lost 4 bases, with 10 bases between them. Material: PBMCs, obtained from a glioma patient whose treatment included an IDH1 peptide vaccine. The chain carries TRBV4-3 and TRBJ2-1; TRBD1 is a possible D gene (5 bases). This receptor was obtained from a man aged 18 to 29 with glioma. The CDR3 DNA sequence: TGCGCCAGCAGCCAAGATGTTCCAGGGTACAATGAGCAGTTCTTC. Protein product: CASSQDVPGYNEQFF.